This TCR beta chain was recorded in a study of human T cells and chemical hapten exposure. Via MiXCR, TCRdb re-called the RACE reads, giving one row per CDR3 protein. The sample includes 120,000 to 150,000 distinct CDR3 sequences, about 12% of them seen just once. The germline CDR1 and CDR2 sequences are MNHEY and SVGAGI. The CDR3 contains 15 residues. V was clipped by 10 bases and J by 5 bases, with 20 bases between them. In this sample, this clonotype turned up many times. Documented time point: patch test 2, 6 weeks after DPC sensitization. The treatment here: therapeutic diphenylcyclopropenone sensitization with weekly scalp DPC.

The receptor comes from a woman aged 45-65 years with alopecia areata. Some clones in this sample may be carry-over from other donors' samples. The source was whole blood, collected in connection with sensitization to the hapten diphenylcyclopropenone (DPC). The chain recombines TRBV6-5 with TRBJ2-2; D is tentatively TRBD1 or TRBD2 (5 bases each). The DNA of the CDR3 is TGTGCCAACTCCGTGGGGGTCCCGAGAACCGGGGAGCTGTTTTTT. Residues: CANSVGVPRTGELFF.